The clone carrying this T cell receptor beta chain was seen repeatedly, ten times or more. The entry originates in a study of response to subunit inactivated influenza vaccine. TCRdb redid the calling of the RT-PCR reads with MiXCR, one entry per CDR3 protein. In the table there are roughly 570,000 distinct CDR3 sequences, 12% to 15% of which are singletons. Germline V lookup: CDR1 SGHTA, CDR2 FQGNSA. This CDR3 has 16 amino acids. V was clipped by 5 bases and J by 0 bases; unmatched bases: 7. This chain joins TRBV7-2 and TRBJ2-1; 7 bases align to TRBD2. This sample comprised PBMCs from blood, obtained 12 days after vaccination. The TCR originated in a man aged 50 or older who received an inactivated influenza vaccine. The CDR3 DNA reads as TGTGCCAGCAGCCTCGGCCGGGGGGACTCCTACAATGAGCAGTTCTTC. It specifies CASSLGRGDSYNEQFF.